A selection of T cell receptor beta chains follows, all from one sample in a study of shared clonotypes between healthy human individuals. Some clones are missing from TCRdb's copy, which holds only in-frame ones; the method was immunoSEQ multiplex PCR. This sample yields around 1.6 million clones, of which 95% to 99% are seen a single time; 0.4% to 0.45% belongs to the top ten. What was sequenced was naive CD4+ T cells sorted from blood. These receptors originate from a man aged 25-40 years in good health. Each CDR3 is given with its conserved first and last residue. The order of the fields is D gene, V gene, J gene, clone size, CDR3 DNA, CDR3 protein. The D gene is left open where the match is weak. Some rows mark clone size as missing; the rest say once, few, many or name a class of expanded clone.

>TRBD1|TRBV11-2|TRBJ2-7|NA
TGTGCCAGCAGCCACCTCAGGGACAGATCCTACGAGCAGTACTTC
CASSHLRDRSYEQYF
>NA|TRBV10-3|TRBJ1-1|NA
TGTGCCATCAGTGAGTCAAGGTCAGCTTTCTTT
CAISESRSAFF
>NA|TRBV7-8|TRBJ2-1|NA
TGTGCCAGCAGCGGCGGGGGACAGCTATACAATGAGCAGTTCTTC
CASSGGGQLYNEQFF
>TRBD2|TRBV19|TRBJ2-1|once
TGTGCCAGCGGGACTAGCTACAATGAGCAGTTCTTC
CASGTSYNEQFF
>NA|TRBV7-6|TRBJ1-1|NA
TGTGCCAGCAGGAGGGGAGGGGACACTGAAGCTTTCTTT
CASRRGGDTEAFF
>NA|TRBV28|TRBJ2-1|NA
TGTGCCAGCAGTGTCTATGAGCAGTTCTTC
CASSVYEQFF
>TRBD1|TRBV5-4|TRBJ2-7|NA
TGTGCCAGCAGCCTACCGGACAGGGTAGACGAGCAGTACTTC
CASSLPDRVDEQYF
>NA|TRBV28|TRBJ2-7|NA
TGTGCCAGCCTCCCCGCAAGACTCACGGGCGGCGAGCAGTACTTC
CASLPARLTGGEQYF
>NA|TRBV6-1|TRBJ2-1|NA
TGTGCCAGCATCACTAGCAGGTCCTACAATGAGCAGTTCTTC
CASITSRSYNEQFF
>NA|TRBV5-1|TRBJ1-1|NA
TGCGCCAGCCTAACGTGGGTGAACACTGAAGCTTTCTTT
CASLTWVNTEAFF
>TRBD1|TRBV14|TRBJ2-2|once
TGTGCCAGCAGCCAGCATCGACAGGGGGCAAGCGGGGAGCTGTTTTTT
CASSQHRQGASGELFF
>NA|TRBV18|TRBJ1-2|once
TGTGCCAGCTCACCAGTAAACTATGGCTACACCTTC
CASSPVNYGYTF
>NA|TRBV6-5|TRBJ1-5|NA
TGTGCCAGCAGTCCCCCGGGGCGGGGGAATCAGCCCCAGCATTTT
CASSPPGRGNQPQHF
>NA|TRBV7-9|TRBJ1-2|NA
TGTGCCAGCAGCTTAGTCCAGGGCGGAGATGGCTACACCTTC
CASSLVQGGDGYTF
>NA|TRBV7-8|TRBJ2-3|NA
TGTGCCAGCAGCTTACAATTTGGGGGAGCGGGAGATACGCAGTATTTT
CASSLQFGGAGDTQYF
>NA|TRBV2|TRBJ1-5|NA
TGTGCCAGCAGTGACACTCGGTTAGGTCAGCCCCAGCATTTT
CASSDTRLGQPQHF
>TRBD1|TRBV18|TRBJ2-1|NA
TGTGCCAGCTCACCCCGGACAGGGGGTGATAATGAGCAGTTCTTC
CASSPRTGGDNEQFF
>TRBD2|TRBV29-1|TRBJ2-5|NA
TGCAGCGGTACTAGCGGGAGGACGAAAGAGACCCAGTACTTC
CSGTSGRTKETQYF
>TRBD1|TRBV7-9|TRBJ2-2|once
TGTGCCAGCAGCTCTTGGACAGGGGGAACCGGGGAGCTGTTTTTT
CASSSWTGGTGELFF
>TRBD2|TRBV9|TRBJ2-2|NA
TGTGCCAGCAGCGCGGGGACTAGCGGGAGAGGAACCGGGGAGCTGTTTTTT
CASSAGTSGRGTGELFF
>NA|TRBV19|TRBJ2-2|NA
TGTGCCAGTAGCCTGATAGGGGCCACCGGGGAGCTGTTTTTT
CASSLIGATGELFF
>NA|TRBV7-9|TRBJ2-7|NA
TGTGCCAGCAGCTTAGAAGCGGGGACAGGCTACGAGCAGTACTTC
CASSLEAGTGYEQYF
>TRBD2|TRBV27|TRBJ2-3|NA
TGTGCCAGCAGCCAGGGCGGGAGGCATCTCACAGATACGCAGTATTTT
CASSQGGRHLTDTQYF
>NA|TRBV28|TRBJ2-7|once
TGTGCCAGCAGTAATTTATGGGGTCCAGGTACCTACGAGCAGTACTTC
CASSNLWGPGTYEQYF
>TRBD1|TRBV28|TRBJ2-1|NA
TGTGCCTCGGACAGGGGCTACAATGAGCAGTTCTTC
CASDRGYNEQFF
>NA|TRBV19|TRBJ2-6|NA
TGTGCCAGTACTCGTGGGGCCTCTGGGGCCAACGTCCTGACTTTC
CASTRGASGANVLTF
>TRBD2|TRBV4-3|TRBJ2-1|NA
TGCGCCAGCAGCCAAGATTCGGGAGGGGGTGAGCAGTTCTTC
CASSQDSGGGEQFF
>NA|TRBV10-3|TRBJ2-1|NA
TGTGCCATCTTGGCTTCCCCCTACAATGAGCAGTTCTTC
CAILASPYNEQFF
>NA|TRBV6-4|TRBJ2-1|few
TGTGCCAGCAGTGCGGGCTCCTACAATGAGCAGTTCTTC
CASSAGSYNEQFF
>TRBD2|TRBV7-7|TRBJ2-1|NA
TGTGCTAGCAGCCTTAGCGGGAGTAATGAGCAGTTCTTC
CASSLSGSNEQFF
>TRBD1|TRBV7-9|TRBJ1-5|NA
TGTGCCAGCAGCTCCACGGACAGGAACAATCAGCCCCAGCATTTT
CASSSTDRNNQPQHF
>TRBD1|TRBV5-1|TRBJ1-5|NA
TGCGCCAGCAGCCCGGAGGACAGGCGAGATCAGCCCCAGCATTTT
CASSPEDRRDQPQHF
>TRBD1|TRBV9|TRBJ1-4|NA
TGTGCCAGCAGCGTCGACAGGGTCCAAGAAAAACTGTTTTTT
CASSVDRVQEKLFF
>NA|TRBV5-5|TRBJ2-2|NA
TGTGCCAGCAGTTATGTGGCCGTGGCCGGGGAGCTGTTTTTT
CASSYVAVAGELFF
>NA|TRBV10-3|TRBJ1-5|once
TGTGCCATCAGTGAGTCTCAGTATAGCAATCAGCCCCAGCATTTT
CAISESQYSNQPQHF
>NA|TRBV2|TRBJ2-2|NA
TGTGCCAGCAGCCGATGGATGGACACCGGGGAGCTGTTTTTT
CASSRWMDTGELFF
>TRBD2|TRBV7-2|TRBJ2-7|NA
TGTGCCAGCAGCTCCCGGACTAGCGGGGGATCCTCCTACGAGCAGTACTTC
CASSSRTSGGSSYEQYF
>TRBD1|TRBV5-5|TRBJ2-3|NA
TGTGCCAGCAGCTTCCGCCGACAGGGGACAGATACGCAGTATTTT
CASSFRRQGTDTQYF
>NA|TRBV5-1|TRBJ2-1|NA
TGCGCCAGCAGCTCCGCGGGTTACAATGAGCAGTTCTTC
CASSSAGYNEQFF
>TRBD1|TRBV5-1|TRBJ1-1|NA
TGCGCCAGCAGCTGGGGGACAGCGAACACTGAAGCTTTCTTT
CASSWGTANTEAFF
>TRBD1|TRBV7-2|TRBJ2-2|NA
TGTGCCAGCAGCTTAGGTGGCAGGGGGCTCACGCCCGGGGAGCTGTTTTTT
CASSLGGRGLTPGELFF
>NA|TRBV18|TRBJ2-3|NA
TGTGCCAGCTCACCGCCAGGGGTGGATACGCAGTATTTT
CASSPPGVDTQYF
>NA|TRBV27|TRBJ1-2|NA
TGTGCCAGCAGTCCACGGACTTTAAGGTTTAACTATGGCTACACCTTC
CASSPRTLRFNYGYTF
>NA|TRBV5-1|TRBJ1-2|NA
TGCGCCAGCAGCTTGGATACAGGACCTTACTATGGCTACACCTTC
CASSLDTGPYYGYTF
>TRBD1|TRBV6-5|TRBJ2-3|NA
TGTGCCAGCAGTTACTCGATTTTAGGGGGCGCAGATACGCAGTATTTT
CASSYSILGGADTQYF
>NA|TRBV20-1|TRBJ2-1|once
TGCAGTGCGGACGGTCTTAATGAGCAGTTCTTC
CSADGLNEQFF
>NA|TRBV7-2|TRBJ1-1|NA
TGTGCCAGCAGCTTAGCTCGAGGGGGGAAGGCGACTGAAGCTTTCTTT
CASSLARGGKATEAFF
>NA|TRBV18|TRBJ2-3|NA
TGTGCCAGCTCACCACCAGGCACAGATACGCAGTATTTT
CASSPPGTDTQYF
>TRBD2|TRBV10-1|TRBJ2-1|NA
TGCGCCAGCAGTGAGGGGTCTAGCGGGAGGGCGCGGCCCAATGAGCAGTTCTTC
CASSEGSSGRARPNEQFF
>NA|TRBV11-3|TRBJ2-1|NA
TGTGCCAGCAGCTTAGGTAAAAGTGCGTGGGCTAATGAGCAGTTCTTC
CASSLGKSAWANEQFF
>NA|TRBV20-1|TRBJ2-5|NA
TGCAGTGCGTCAATCCAAGAGACCCAGTACTTC
CSASIQETQYF
>NA|TRBV28|TRBJ2-3|NA
TGTGCCAGCAGTTCTGAGATAGATACGCAGTATTTT
CASSSEIDTQYF
>TRBD2|TRBV9|TRBJ2-7|NA
TGTGCCAGCAGCGTAGGACTAGCGGGAGCGTATGAGCAGTACTTC
CASSVGLAGAYEQYF
>TRBD2|TRBV5-1|TRBJ2-5|once
TGCGCCAGCAGCTTGGCCGCACTAGCGGGTTCGGAGACCCAGTACTTC
CASSLAALAGSETQYF
>NA|TRBV5-6|TRBJ2-6|once
TGTGCCAGCAGCCCCCTACGGCCCGGGTCTTTTGGGGCCAACGTCCTGACTTTC
CASSPLRPGSFGANVLTF
>NA|TRBV11-1|TRBJ2-1|NA
TGTGCCAGCAGCTTACGAGAGAATGAGCAGTTCTTC
CASSLRENEQFF
>NA|TRBV4-2|TRBJ1-2|NA
TGTGCCAGCAGCCAAGATGTAGGACTCAACTATGGCTACACCTTC
CASSQDVGLNYGYTF
>NA|TRBV7-2|TRBJ2-7|NA
TGTGCCAGCAGTAACAATCCCTTCGTGGACTACGAGCAGTACTTC
CASSNNPFVDYEQYF
>NA|TRBV11-3|TRBJ2-1|NA
TGTGCCAGCAGCTCTGACGGTCGAGAATACAATGAGCAGTTCTTC
CASSSDGREYNEQFF
>TRBD1|TRBV2|TRBJ1-1|NA
TGTGCCAGCAGTGTGGGACAGGGGCAAACCACTGAAGCTTTCTTT
CASSVGQGQTTEAFF